Shown below are 30 T cell receptor beta chains from a single sample sequenced in a study of beta chain features in type 1 diabetes (dated 2018 in TCRdb). Broader findings and caveats from the paper: Type 1 diabetes patients showed a moderate but significant shortening of TCRB CDR3 length in all four CD4+ subsets.

The library was generated by the immunoSEQ multiplex PCR assay. The entire isolated RNA was reverse transcribed using the High Capacity cDNA Reverse Transcription Kit, and thus expressed TCRB transcripts were sequenced. TCRdb limited this immuneACCESS table to in-frame rearrangements with V and J called. A share of clones is missing; checked studies link under half to unresolved V genes, and the rest is unexplained. Recorded for this sample are approximately 270,000 clones; roughly an eighth of them occurred a single time. Clones ranked in the top ten supply over 0.015% of the sample. These receptors' antigens are unknown. The sample consisted of naive CD4+ T cells from blood. Read against the paper, the sample's cell subset or site label means: true naive CD4+ T cells. All receptors derive from a man in his thirties or forties with type 1 diabetes.

Written as DNA, the CDR3 is TGTGCCAGCAGACCACGACAGGGGGCGAGAGAGCAGTACTTC. This translates into CASRPRQGAREQYF. The rearrangement links TRBV11-2 to TRBJ2-7; 10 nucleotides match TRBD1. This CDR3 is 14 amino acids long. Losses at the gene ends were 6 bases for V and 7 bases for J; bases not matched to a gene: 9. CDR1 and CDR2 from the germline V gene are SGHAT and FQNNGV.

This clone was counted only a few times. V and J are TRBV6-6 and TRBJ2-5, with D perhaps matching TRBD2 (5 bases). V was cut by 10 bases and J by 4 bases, with 16 bases left in between. In germline, CDR1 is MNHNY, CDR2 SVGAGI (reference sequence). The CDR3 has 13 residues. CDR3 nucleotides: TGTGCCATCCAGAGGGTTGGGTCAGAGACCCAGTACTTC. Its protein is CAIQRVGSETQYF.

Here the CDR3 reads CASRLDRSTF. For the CDR3, the DNA is TGTGCCAGCAGACTCGACAGAAGCACCTTC. The genes are TRBV2 and TRBJ1-2; perhaps TRBD1 as D (5 bases). The CDR3 contains 10 residues. Trimming shortened V by 6 bases and J by 13 bases, and 12 bases separated the two germline ends. Per germline, CDR1 SNHLY and CDR2 FYNNEI. The full variable domain, in which reference TRBV2 and TRBJ1-2 provide the parts outside the CDR3, is EPEVTQTPSHQVTQMGQEVILRCVPISNHLYFYWYRQILGQKVEFLVSFYNNEISEKSEIFDDQFSVERPDGSNFTLKIRSTKLEDSAMYFCASRLDRSTFGSGTRLTVV.

The rearrangement links TRBV7-9 to TRBJ2-1; 9 nucleotides align to TRBD2. The V gene's germline CDR1 is SEHNR and CDR2 FQNEAQ (reference sequence). This CDR3 region has 16 residues. V was pared by 4 bases and J by 2 bases, with 6 bases of the junction left unmatched. The CDR3 DNA is TGTGCCAGCAGCTATAGCGGGAGAGGGCCCTACAATGAGCAGTTCTTC. Translating gives CASSYSGRGPYNEQFF.

This clone turned up a few times. This chain uses TRBV4-3 with TRBJ1-1; 11 nucleotides agree with TRBD1. Trimming took 0 bases from V and 1 from J; bases not matched to a gene: 10. Germline V gene lookup returns CDR1 LGHNA and CDR2 YSLEER. CDR3 length equals 19 residues. CDR3 in DNA: TGCGCCAGCAGCCAAGATGGGGGACAGGGGGTTCTGAGGAACACTGAAGCTTTCTTT. This translates into CASSQDGGQGVLRNTEAFF.

The chain uses TRBV7-9 and TRBJ1-5; D is undetermined. The CDR3 sequence is 13 residues long. The V end lost 1 base, the J end lost 4 bases, and 5 bases lay between the germline ends. The V gene's germline CDR1 is SEHNR and CDR2 FQNEAQ (reference sequence). This CDR3 reads CASSLGQNQPQHF. In nucleotides, the CDR3 is TGTGCCAGCAGCTTAGGCCAGAATCAGCCCCAGCATTTT.

This clone was seen more than once but under ten times. Other nucleotide sequences in the sample specify the same CDR3. This rearrangement joins TRBV7-2 to TRBJ2-5; 8 nucleotides align to TRBD1. Germline CDR1 reads SGHTA; CDR2 reads FQGNSA. V gave up 4 bases and J gave up 5 bases; unmatched junction bases: 6. The CDR3 is 14 amino acids. The CDR3 DNA follows: TGTGCCAGCAGCTCAAGACAGGGGCTGGAGACCCAGTACTTC. Residues: CASSSRQGLETQYF.

This clone was counted a few times. The CDR3 region is CAITPTSYNEQFF. DNA of the CDR3: TGTGCCATCACGCCGACTAGTTACAATGAGCAGTTCTTC. The chain links TRBV10-3 to TRBJ2-1; D perhaps matches TRBD2 (6 bases). Germline V gene data show CDR1 as ENHRY and CDR2 as SYGVKD. V was clipped by 7 bases and J by 4 bases, with 11 bases between them. The CDR3 sequence is 13 residues long.

This sequence joins TRBV6-6 and TRBJ2-1; D remains ambiguous. This CDR3 has 11 amino acids. V was pared by 4 bases and J by 7 bases, with 5 bases between. The germline gives CDR1 MNHNY, CDR2 SVGAGI (reference sequence). The CDR3 region is CASSSLNEQFF. The CDR3 nucleotides read TGTGCCAGCAGTTCCCTGAATGAGCAGTTCTTC.

Written as DNA, the CDR3 is TGTGCCAGCAGCCAACAACCGGGACTAGCGGGAGGAGTGCAGTTCTTC. This sequence encodes CASSQQPGLAGGVQFF. The chain carries TRBV14 and TRBJ2-1, with TRBD2 identical over 15 bases. CDR3 size: 16 residues. V shed 2 bases, J shed 12 bases, and the junction held 8 bases outside the gene matches. Germline lookup yields CDR1 SGHDN and CDR2 FVKESK.

This clone showed up just a few times. The chain uses TRBV7-2 and TRBJ2-7, with 10 bases that match TRBD2. The CDR3 loop spans 15 amino acids. V gave up 5 bases and J gave up 0 bases; unmatched junction bases: 4. The V gene's germline CDR1 is SGHTA and CDR2 FQGNSA. The DNA of the CDR3 is TGTGCCAGCAGCCTTCGGACTAGCGGCTCCTACGAGCAGTACTTC. Encoded protein: CASSLRTSGSYEQYF.

This clone turned up a few times. The chain recombines TRBV18 with TRBJ1-5, with D uncertain. Deletions cut 7 bases from V and 3 bases from J, with 10 bases between. This CDR3 has 13 residues. The germline CDR1 and CDR2 sequences are KGHSH and LQKENI. CDR3 coding DNA: TGTGCCAGCTGCCAGAACGCCAATCAGCCCCAGCATTTT. This encodes CASCQNANQPQHF.

This clone was observed a few times. J is TRBJ2-3 and V is TRBV7-2; D gene ambiguous. Germline CDR1 reads SGHTA; CDR2 reads FQGNSA. CDR3 length: 14 amino acids. V was clipped by 1 base and J by 5 bases, with 10 bases between them. The CDR3 nucleotides are TGTGCCAGCAGCTTAGGCCTGCCGAGAGATACGCAGTATTTT. Residues: CASSLGLPRDTQYF.

The rearrangement links TRBV6-6 to TRBJ1-4; possibly TRBD1 for D (6 bases). V gave up 6 bases and J gave up 0 bases, with 8 bases separating them. The CDR3 has 14 amino acids. CDR1 and CDR2 from the germline V gene are MNHNY and SVGAGI (reference sequence). The CDR3 protein is CASSPGATNEKLFF. The CDR3 DNA is TGTGCCAGCAGCCCAGGGGCAACTAATGAAAAACTGTTTTTT.

The chain carries TRBV7-9 and TRBJ2-7; a weak D match, TRBD2 (5 bases). The V gene lost 5 bases and the J gene lost 7 bases, with 18 bases spanning the gap. Germline CDR1 reads SEHNR; CDR2 reads FQNEAQ (reference sequence). The CDR3 loop spans 14 amino acids. The CDR3 nucleotides are TGTGCCAGCAGCGCGGGTGTAGTCTTCGTAGAGCAGTACTTC. Its protein is CASSAGVVFVEQYF. The whole variable domain, remainder taken from reference TRBV7-9 and TRBJ2-7, is DTGVSQNPRHKITKRGQNVTFRCDPISEHNRLYWYRQTLGQGPEFLTYFQNEAQLEKSRLLSDRFSAERPKGSFSTLEIQRTEQGDSAMYLCASSAGVVFVEQYFGPGTRLTVT.

The V gene is TRBV19, the J gene TRBJ2-7; D gene uncertain. V was clipped by 4 bases and J by 5 bases, with 15 bases between them. The CDR3 consists of 14 residues. Germline V lookup: CDR1 LNHDA, CDR2 SQIVND (reference sequence). CDR3 sequence reads: CASSKGGSRDEQYF. In DNA form, the CDR3 reads TGTGCCAGTAGTAAAGGCGGTAGCCGGGACGAGCAGTACTTC.

This clone was counted between two and nine times. The rearrangement joins TRBV5-1 to TRBJ1-2; D call uncertain. Germline CDR1 is SGHRS and CDR2 is YFSETQ. Trimming pared 0 bases from V and 4 bases from J, leaving 10 bases between. This CDR3 comprises 14 residues. The CDR3 reads CASSLEPISYGYTF. CDR3 DNA sequence: TGCGCCAGCAGCTTGGAGCCGATTTCCTATGGCTACACCTTC.

This clone showed up just a few times. J is TRBJ2-3 and V is TRBV7-2; 11 bases agree with TRBD2. There are 17 residues in the CDR3. J lost 6 bases, V lost 4 bases, and 12 bases had no gene match. The germline gives CDR1 SGHTA, CDR2 FQGNSA. CDR3 loop: CASSSLLAGGGLDTQYF. The CDR3 DNA reads TGTGCCAGCAGCTCCCTGCTAGCGGGAGGCGGGCTGGATACGCAGTATTTT.

CDR3 bases: TGTGCCACCAGCAGAGACCCGGGAGAGACCCAGTACTTC. As protein: CATSRDPGETQYF. The chain recombines TRBV15 with TRBJ2-5; D ambiguous. Per the germline V gene, CDR1 is LNHNV and CDR2 is YYDKDF (reference sequence). V was clipped by 0 bases and J by 4 bases, with 6 bases between them. This CDR3 is built from 13 residues. Filled out from reference TRBV15 and TRBJ2-5, the complete variable domain reads DAMVIQNPRYQVTQFGKPVTLSCSQTLNHNVMYWYQQKSSQAPKLLFHYYDKDFNNEADTPDNFQSRRPNTSFCFLDIRSPGLGDTAMYLCATSRDPGETQYFGPGTRLLVL.

This clone was detected only a few times. V is TRBV11-2 and J is TRBJ1-4; D uncertain. Trimming removed 5 bases from V and 4 bases from J, with 8 bases in between. The germline CDR1 and CDR2 sequences are SGHAT and FQNNGV. The CDR3 spans 13 residues. CDR3 amino acids: CASSPGLNEKLFF. The CDR3 nucleotides read TGTGCCAGCAGCCCTGGGCTTAATGAAAAACTGTTTTTT.

The J gene is TRBJ2-1, the V gene TRBV28; TRBD2 is a possible D gene (5 bases). The CDR3 loop spans 12 amino acids. CDR1 MDHEN and CDR2 SYDVKM come from the germline V gene. V was shortened by 8 bases and J by 6 bases, with 11 bases between the two germline ends. The DNA of the CDR3 is TGTGCCAGCTGGGCGGGCCGCAATGAGCAGTTCTTC. This codes for CASWAGRNEQFF.

The J gene is TRBJ2-1, the V gene TRBV18; TRBD2 aligns across 11 bases. V gave up 4 bases and J gave up 5 bases; unmatched junction bases: 4. CDR1 and CDR2 (germline): KGHSH, LQKENI. The CDR3 consists of 15 residues. The CDR3 here is CASSRGLAGDNEQFF. The CDR3 bases are TGTGCCAGCTCACGTGGACTAGCGGGCGACAATGAGCAGTTCTTC.

This clone was counted between two and nine times. The chain carries TRBV5-1 and TRBJ2-5; 8 nucleotides match TRBD1. Germline assignment: CDR1 SGHRS and CDR2 YFSETQ. The CDR3 sequence is 15 residues long. With V trimmed by 0 bases and J by 5 bases, 6 bases remained unmatched. The CDR3 region is CASSLGTGSTETQYF. CDR3 DNA sequence: TGCGCCAGCAGCTTGGGGACAGGGAGTACGGAGACCCAGTACTTC.

This clone has only a few counts. The chain links TRBV7-3 to TRBJ2-1; TRBD2 agrees at 10 bases. This CDR3 is 17 amino acids long. In germline, CDR1 is SGHTA, CDR2 FQGTGA. V trimming: 5 bases; J trimming: 3 bases; junction bases outside the gene matches: 10. The CDR3 sequence: CASSPGASGRYYNEQFF. The CDR3 nucleotides are TGTGCCAGCAGCCCTGGGGCTAGCGGGAGATACTACAATGAGCAGTTCTTC.

This clone occurred a few times. This sequence joins TRBV7-2 and TRBJ2-5; 14 nucleotides align to TRBD2. From germline, CDR1 is SGHTA and CDR2 FQGNSA. This CDR3 has 17 amino acids. V trimming: 3 bases; J trimming: 5 bases; junction bases outside the gene matches: 8. The CDR3 coding sequence is TGTGCCAGCAGCTTGACGAGACTAGCGGGAGGGGAGGAGACCCAGTACTTC. It translates to CASSLTRLAGGEETQYF.

This sequence joins TRBV19 and TRBJ1-2; 7 nucleotides align to TRBD1. Germline assignment: CDR1 LNHDA and CDR2 SQIVND (reference sequence). V dropped 6 bases and J dropped 0; count of bases not matched to a gene: 10. This CDR3 has 16 amino acids. The DNA for the CDR3 is TGTGCCAGTAGCGCCGGGACAGCAGATTCTAACTATGGCTACACCTTC. Its protein product is CASSAGTADSNYGYTF.

CDR3 in amino acids: CASSQGTGSTELFF. The CDR3 nucleotides are TGCGCCAGCAGTCAAGGGACAGGGTCGACGGAGCTGTTTTTT. V usage is TRBV23-1 and J usage is TRBJ2-2, with 9 bases fitting TRBD1. TRBV23-1 is classed as an ORF, of uncertain function. This CDR3 contains 14 residues. The V segment lost 2 bases and the J segment 10 bases; nucleotides outside the gene matches: 5.

This clone turned up a few times. The V gene is TRBV27, the J gene TRBJ2-4; 14 nucleotides line up with TRBD2. V was clipped by 5 bases and J by 4 bases; unmatched bases: 10. CDR1 MNHEY and CDR2 SMNVEV come from the germline V gene (reference sequence). This CDR3 contains 18 residues. CDR3 DNA: TGTGCCAGCAGTGATCTCGGGACTAGCGGGAGATCAAAAAACATTCAGTACTTC. It is translated as CASSDLGTSGRSKNIQYF.

The rearrangement links TRBV7-2 to TRBJ2-2; maybe TRBD1 (6 bases). The CDR3 runs to 14 residues. From germline, CDR1 is SGHTA and CDR2 FQGNSA. The V end lost 7 bases, the J end lost 0 bases, and 9 bases lay between the germline ends. DNA for the CDR3: TGTGCCAGCACCGGACAGTCGAACACCGGGGAGCTGTTTTTT. Its translation is CASTGQSNTGELFF.

The chain uses TRBV29-1 and TRBJ1-2; 7 bases are a match to TRBD1. Germline V gene sequence: CDR1 SQVTM, CDR2 ANQGSEA. This CDR3 contains 13 residues. V lost 5 bases, J lost 3 bases, and 6 bases stayed unmatched. The CDR3 loop reads CSVRNTGDYGYTF. The CDR3 region has the DNA TGCAGCGTTAGGAATACAGGGGACTATGGCTACACCTTC.